The subject of this entry is one TCR beta chain. These data belong to a study of identical twins. The CDR3 has 15 amino acids. Germline V gene sequence: CDR1 ENHRY, CDR2 SYGVKD. J gave up 4 bases and V 3 bases, and 5 bases lay outside the gene matches. Only healthy Caucasians were enrolled as donors. A single record per CDR3 protein comes from TCRdb applying MiXCR to the 5' RACE reads. The sample lists over 200,000 distinct CDR3 sequences; approximately 5.9% were seen once. These data were also filed under a second study, of T cells expressing NK-cell markers.

The TCR was taken from a woman in her late teens or twenties in good health. The chain combines TRBV10-3 with TRBJ2-7; 11 positions match TRBD2. Sequencing was performed on CD8+ T cells sorted from blood. The CDR3 is CAISDRTSGGYEQYF. Here the CDR3 DNA reads TGTGCCATCAGTGACCGAACTAGCGGGGGATACGAGCAGTACTTC.